This is a list of T cell receptor beta chains from one sample in a study of blood T cell repertoires in COVID-19. TCRdb's copy holds only in-frame clones and misses some; the assay was immunoSEQ multiplex PCR. There are about 260,000 clones in the sample; approximately 91% occur only once, and 2.5% to 3% lies in the top ten. The sequencing input was peripheral blood. The receptors shown here come from a person aged 18-29 years with COVID-19, enrolled during active disease. Each CDR3 is given with its conserved first and last residue.

TRBJ2-7 | TRBV28 | CASSPTWAGGRAEQYF
TRBJ1-5 | TRBV5-6 | CASSLRDRDNQPQHF
TRBJ2-1 | TRBV5-1 | CASSFPPLAGEHEQFF
TRBJ2-7 | TRBV18 | CASSPQGGTGAYEQYF
TRBJ2-3 | TRBV29-1 | CSVPNPDEAASTDTQYF
TRBJ2-1 | TRBV24-1 | CATSDLDAAYNEQFF
TRBJ2-1 | TRBV6-5 | CASSSPSGRASDEQFF
TRBJ1-2 | TRBV7-9 | CASSPTGAGGYTF
TRBJ2-7 | TRBV5-1 | CASSRGTGEAYEQYF
TRBJ1-2 | TRBV4-2 | CASSQGGTGRGTF
TRBJ2-3 | TRBV5-1 | CASSFYAADTQYF
TRBJ1-1 | TRBV2 | CASSEASRDTEAFF
TRBJ1-6 | TRBV6-5 | CASSYNRNNSPLHF
TRBJ1-2 | TRBV5-1 | CASSLDSGQDGYTF
TRBJ2-3 | TRBV9 | CASSVAGVPTDTQYF
TRBJ2-7 | TRBV3-1/TRBV3-2 | CASSQEGRAPYEQYF
TRBJ2-7 | TRBV3-1/TRBV3-2 | CASSHIQSNSYEQYF
TRBJ2-7 | TRBV11-2 | CASSLGTSGTYEQYF
TRBJ1-1 | TRBV19 | CASSLVGQNTEAFF
TRBJ1-2 | TRBV29-1 | CSVETGNYGYTF
TRBJ1-4 | TRBV5-8 | CASSLSTGEAEKLFF
TRBJ2-3 | TRBV7-2 | CASSLVASVGTDTQYF
TRBJ2-2 | TRBV5-1 | CASSLTGGANTGELFF
TRBJ2-1 | TRBV11-1 | CASRIDPYRDNEQFF
TRBJ2-7 | TRBV4-2 | CASSHPGGVQYEQYF
TRBJ2-6 | TRBV7-8 | CASSPGRGGGAAGANVLTF
TRBJ2-5 | TRBV7-2 | CASSQGLERETQYF
TRBJ1-1 | TRBV28 | CATQQGARTEAFF
TRBJ2-3 | TRBV11-2 | CASSYSWTDTQYF
TRBJ2-7 | TRBV7-8 | CASSLDSGYEQYF
TRBJ2-3 | TRBV9 | CASSEGLAPGTDTQYF
TRBJ1-1 | TRBV29-1 | CSVEWHRGNTEAFF
TRBJ1-2 | TRBV30 | CAFEGQKAPNYGYTF
TRBJ1-5 | TRBV4-1 | CASSQVGREVVQPQHF
TRBJ2-3 | TRBV7-3 | CASSPGLAGADTQYF
TRBJ2-1 | TRBV7-2 | CASARGGSYNEQFF
TRBJ2-3 | TRBV3-1/TRBV3-2 | CASSQGLAGVQDTQYF
TRBJ2-5 | TRBV19 | CASTNGGQEETQYF
TRBJ1-3 | TRBV30 | CAWSTGVVGNTIYF
TRBJ2-7 | TRBV27 | CASSTSGRSYEQYF
TRBJ2-7 | TRBV28 | CASSGRDRVDEQYF
TRBJ2-5 | TRBV28 | CASSLRGTQYF
TRBJ2-3 | TRBV2 | CASSEGGSWADTQYF
TRBJ2-4 | TRBV6-5 | CASSYGLAKNIQYF
TRBJ2-7 | TRBV12-3/TRBV12-4 | CASSLSARAQYF
TRBJ2-1 | TRBV4-3 | CASSRSPGEGRNEQFF
TRBJ2-2 | TRBV21-1 | CASSREEEGGGSGELFF
TRBJ1-1 | TRBV27 | CASSLWQGRGIEAFF
TRBJ2-1 | TRBV6-5 | CASSQPGGYNEQFF
TRBJ2-7 | TRBV6-5 | CASSYSGDRATYEQYF
TRBJ2-7 | TRBV19 | CASSIGGSAYEQYF
TRBJ2-1 | TRBV7-2 | CASSFRTGSGNEQFF
TRBJ1-1 | TRBV5-1 | CASSTGTGVRAEAFF
TRBJ2-7 | TRBV28 | CASSLSHRSLSYEQYF